This record concerns one TCR beta chain sequence. This clonotype was detected ten times or more. It lacks a known antigen. Base qualities were left out, and no much larger clone turns up one base away. Stable hyperthyroidism was defined as no progression to ophthalmopathy within 18 months of follow-up. Hyperthyroidism patients were newly diagnosed, were aged 18 to 65 years, and had a disease duration under 2 months. Patients with other autoimmune diseases, uncontrolled infections, pregnancy or lactation were excluded. Clinical symptoms, serum thyroxine, TRAb, thyroid ultrasound and orbital computed tomography formed the basis of the diagnosis. Using Ficoll-Paque density gradient centrifugation, PBMCs were isolated from 10 ml of fresh peripheral blood. Total RNA was extracted using Trizol reagent, and RNA quality was checked on an Agilent 2100 Bioanalyzer. The data are from a study of Graves' ophthalmopathy and Graves' hyperthyroidism (dated by TCRdb to between 2017 and 2018). Study-wide context: Peripheral blood samples were taken at the time of initial diagnosis, before any treatment was given. In total, some 140 blood samples were TCR-sequenced: fewer than 50 ophthalmopathy, under 80 hyperthyroidism and 17 hyperthyroidism-to-ophthalmopathy patients. TCR beta repertoire signatures were used to distinguish Graves' ophthalmopathy from Graves' hyperthyroidism and to predict progression to ophthalmopathy. Once sampling was done, hyperthyroidism patients were given methimazole at a starting dose of 30 mg daily, while ophthalmopathy patients were given high-dose intravenous methylprednisolone. To explore V-J signatures that distinguish ophthalmopathy from hyperthyroidism, a discovery set of more than 90 patients was enrolled, made up of roughly 41 with ophthalmopathy and around 57 with stable hyperthyroidism. In several hyperthyroidism patients, the T-cell repertoires found in thyroid tissue were compared with those found in blood. For independent validation, a separate cohort was made up of approximately 19 hyperthyroidism patients plus 17 patients who later progressed from hyperthyroidism to ophthalmopathy. The paper's findings and limits, for the study overall: Sample size was not predetermined statistically, and investigators were not blinded to group allocation. In validation, the model predicted ophthalmopathy progression with about 71% sensitivity and about 77% specificity; roughly 12 predicted patients were CT-confirmed with GO in a median of about 6.2 months. In cross-validation, the 13-signature model distinguished ophthalmopathy from stable hyperthyroidism with around 90% sensitivity and approximately 81% specificity, while in the test set the corresponding values were about 80% and 75%. Most of the expanded thyroid clonotypes with a frequency above 0.001 were also detected in blood, and it was suggested that the thyroid immune response may be reflected by blood repertoires.

Looking up the germline V gene yields CDR1 MNHNS and CDR2 SASEGT. The V and J ends are trimmed by 2 bases and 5 bases, leaving 9 bases between them. From cysteine to phenylalanine, the CDR3 is 13 amino acids long. Left in the record is the CDR3 DNA by itself, 39 bases read in frame from the first base. For repertoire sequencing, the TCR beta CDR3 regions were amplified from RNA transcripts. The first round of RT-PCR was done with HTBI primers and the Qiagen OneStep RT-PCR kit, and was followed by a second round of multiplex PCR, then size selection and purification. Sequencing of the libraries was carried out on an Illumina HiSeq2000 in paired-end mode with 100 bp reads. Per the authors' processing: SOAPnuke was used for read processing, and reads with adapters, uncalled bases, a mean Phred below 15, or no exact constant-primer or identifier match were discarded. High-quality paired reads were merged with COPE v1.2.5. Clonotypes were defined as unique nucleotide sequences and were aligned to IMGT TRB V, D and J references using MiTCR v1.1. The analysis was limited to V-J combinations with a frequency above 0.0001, which together covered 99.2% of the repertoires. For each V-J combination, a TCR clonal expansion and chaos score was defined as F50 clonal expansion divided by the chaos observed in the TCRdist matrix. Welch's t-statistics and random forest were used to reduce features to about a dozen V-J combinations, which were fed into a naive Bayes classifier. Thyroid-blood repertoire similarity was quantified with the Morisita-Horn index. TCRdb handled the public reads itself, with Q25 trimming in fastp and clone calling in MiXCR, and kept productive beta chains. Every entry covers one CDR3 protein and lists the most common genes and DNA from its rows. Here the V and J calls rest on TCRdb's processing, not on the authors' analysis. This sample has about 370,000 distinct CDR3 sequences in its table, and about 18% of those were observed once. In total, the top ten clones hold roughly 2.3% of the sample.

Recombination joined TRBV6-1 with TRBJ1-2, with no D gene named confidently. The TCR was taken from an adult woman with stable Graves' hyperthyroidism. The sequencing sample was made of peripheral blood. The sequenced DNA: TGTGCCAGCAGTGAACAAGCTTTGTATGGCTACACCTTC. Translated, this gives CASSEQALYGYTF.